Listed here are 10 T cell receptor beta chains from one sample, sequenced in a study of blood T cells in healthy people across ages. Next came a second PCR, run for about 6 to 12 cycles, which used a sample-barcoded 5' primer along with a J-beta primer mix. In TCRdb, the 5' RACE reads were re-called with MiXCR into one record per CDR3 protein. The data contain approximately 800,000 distinct CDR3 sequences, 56% of them seen just once; the ten biggest clones take up roughly 25%. The sequenced material came from blood. These receptors all stem from a man in his forties in good health.

This clonotype appeared a single time. The chain is built from TRBV27 and TRBJ2-1, with TRBD2 identical over 7 bases. The V segment lost 3 bases and the J segment 4 bases; nucleotides outside the gene matches: 9. There are 16 residues in the CDR3. CDR1 is MNHEY and CDR2 is SMNVEV in the germline V gene (reference sequence). The DNA for the CDR3 is TGTGCCAGCAGTTTGGGTATTAGCGGGTTATACAATGAGCAGTTCTTC. This gives the protein CASSLGISGLYNEQFF.

The chain employs TRBV3-1 and TRBJ2-7; 9 bases agree with TRBD1. Germline CDR1 and CDR2: LGHDT and YNNKEL (reference sequence). The V gene end was trimmed by 1 base and the J gene end by 7 bases; junction bases not matched to a gene: 8. The CDR3 length is 15 residues. CDR3 DNA: TGTGCCAGCAGCCAAGGGACAGGGGCCGGTAGGGAGCAGTACTTC. It is translated as CASSQGTGAGREQYF.

CDR3 DNA: TGTGCCAGCAGCTCACGATGGCGGGGCGCCTTCGAGCAGTACTTC. This encodes CASSSRWRGAFEQYF. The chain couples TRBV11-3 to TRBJ2-7; possible D gene TRBD2, 6 bases. CDR1 and CDR2 from the germline V gene are SGHNT and YENEEA. This CDR3 is 15 amino acids long. V shed 4 bases and J shed 6 bases, with 19 bases lying between them. Variable domain in full (rest from reference TRBV11-3 and TRBJ2-7): EAGVVQSPRYKIIEKKQPVAFWCNPISGHNTLYWYLQNLGQGPELLIRYENEEAVDDSQLPKDRFSAERLKGVDSTLKIQPAELGDSAVYLCASSSRWRGAFEQYFGPGTRLTVT.

Turning to this clonotype: An end of the junction does not agree with germline; a read error may underlie this. This rearrangement joins TRBV6-6 to TRBJ2-3, with TRBD2 matching 7 bases. Germline V gene lookup returns CDR1 MNHNY and CDR2 SVGAGI (reference sequence). CDR3 length: 15 residues. For the CDR3, the DNA is TGTGTCAGCAGTTTGGGGGGGACCTCCCCAGATACGCAGTATTTT. Residues: CVSSLGGTSPDTQYF.

The chain is built from TRBV20-1 and TRBJ2-7; D unresolved. The ends were cut back, 0 bases at V and 0 bases at J, with 9 bases in the middle. The CDR3 is made up of 14 amino acids. Germline values: CDR1 DFQATT, CDR2 SNEGSKA (reference sequence). This CDR3 is CSARDLPFSYEQYF. DNA for the CDR3: TGCAGTGCTAGAGATCTCCCCTTCTCCTACGAGCAGTACTTC.

The chain carries TRBV7-9 and TRBJ2-3, with D tentatively TRBD2 (5 bases). CDR1 and CDR2 from the germline V gene are SEHNR and FQNEAQ (reference sequence). The V end was cut by 2 bases, the J end by 6 bases, with 15 bases between. The CDR3 length is 15 residues. As DNA, the CDR3 is TGTGCCAGCAGCTTAACCGGGGAGTCAGCGGATACGCAGTATTTT. Protein: CASSLTGESADTQYF. Variable domain in full (rest from reference TRBV7-9 and TRBJ2-3): DTGVSQNPRHKITKRGQNVTFRCDPISEHNRLYWYRQTLGQGPEFLTYFQNEAQLEKSRLLSDRFSAERPKGSFSTLEIQRTEQGDSAMYLCASSLTGESADTQYFGPGTRLTVL.

The chain employs TRBV7-8 and TRBJ1-1; D unclear. This CDR3 is built from 14 residues. CDR1 SGHVS and CDR2 FQNEAQ come from the germline V gene. V shed 6 bases and J shed 10 bases, with 21 bases lying between them. The CDR3 region has the DNA TGTGCCAGCAGTTATCAATCAGGAGACTCCACAGCTTTCTTT. It translates to CASSYQSGDSTAFF.

The V gene is TRBV20-1, the J gene TRBJ2-5, with TRBD1 matching over 9 bases. The germline gives CDR1 DFQATT, CDR2 SNEGSKA (reference sequence). V dropped 6 bases and J dropped 4; count of bases not matched to a gene: 6. The CDR3 runs to 13 residues. The CDR3 nucleotides read TGCAGTGCAGAACAGGGGGCAACAGAGACCCAGTACTTC. Translated, it gives CSAEQGATETQYF.

This clonotype has just a few counts. The chain combines TRBV5-6 with TRBJ2-3; 9 bases are shared with TRBD1. The germline CDR1 and CDR2 sequences are SGHDT and YYEEEE. The trim removed 5 bases at V and 5 bases at J, leaving 9 bases unmatched. CDR3 length: 15 residues. CDR3 bases: TGTGCCAGCAGATTCAGGGACAGGGTAAAAGATACGCAGTATTTT. Residues: CASRFRDRVKDTQYF.

This clonotype turned up a few times. The chain joins TRBV18 to TRBJ2-7, with 9 bases fitting TRBD1. Germline V gives CDR1 KGHSH, CDR2 LQKENI. The CDR3 sequence is 15 residues long. J lost 0 bases, V lost 6 bases, and 6 bases had no gene match. CDR3 DNA: TGTGCCAGCTCCGCCGGGACAGGGAGCTCCTACGAGCAGTACTTC. It codes for CASSAGTGSSYEQYF. Variable domain in full (rest from reference TRBV18 and TRBJ2-7): NAGVMQNPRHLVRRRGQEARLRCSPMKGHSHVYWYRQLPEEGLKFMVYLQKENIIDESGMPKERFSAEFPKEGPSILRIQQVVRGDSAAYFCASSAGTGSSYEQYFGPGTRLTVT.